The clone carrying this T cell receptor beta chain was counted many times. Its antigen is unidentified. TCRdb fed the 5' RACE reads into MiXCR, producing one record per CDR3 protein. The table lists under 75,000 distinct CDR3 sequences, roughly 3.5% of them singletons, with approximately 7.1% in the top ten. This sample is part of a study of neurological immune-mediated disorders. General observations from the study: Private repertoires in all groups were suggested, as expanded clones shared no CDR3 amino acid sequences across subjects. The study phylogenetically grouped the repertoires of 18 of 34 multiple sclerosis patients into one related-CDR3 cluster, a possible signature. The level of TCR clonal expansion was highest in patients with HTLV-1-associated myelopathy and lowest in multiple sclerosis, where it fell below the level seen in healthy controls.

Unsorted libraries were generated from 2 million PBMCs. These cells had been stored in RNAlater at -80 C. Germline V CDR1 and CDR2: LGHDT, YNNKEL (reference sequence). V gave up 1 base and J gave up 12 bases; unmatched junction bases: 11. The CDR3 runs 15 residues. The chain uses TRBV3-1 and TRBJ2-1; 8 bases are shared with TRBD2. This receptor was identified in a woman aged 55 to 70 with multiple sclerosis. Material for sequencing was PBMCs. CDR3 loop: CASSQVSAGVIVQFF. CDR3 DNA sequence: TGTGCCAGCAGCCAAGTATCAGCGGGAGTTATTGTGCAGTTCTTC.